The 13 T cell receptor beta chains listed next were all sequenced from one sample in a study of shared clonotypes between healthy human individuals. Method: immunoSEQ multiplex PCR; TCRdb's copy keeps in-frame clones and lacks some. This sample yields some 1,100,000 clones, of which 75% to 80% are seen a single time; approximately 0.5% belongs to the top ten. The material sequenced was memory CD4+ T cells from PBMCs. Sample subset: CD45RA-negative fraction. Receptor source: a young man in good health. Some clones in this sample may be carry-over from other donors' samples.

The V and J genes are TRBV6-5 and TRBJ2-6; no reliable D call. The germline V and J ends were trimmed by 9 bases and 2 bases, with 8 bases remaining between them. This CDR3 is 13 amino acids long. Germline V CDR1 and CDR2: MNHEY, SVGAGI. The CDR3 DNA reads as TGTGCCAGTAGCCCTGCTGGGGCCAACGTCCTGACTTTC. Translated: CASSPAGANVLTF.

The CDR3 loop reads CASSLWQGDEQYF. CDR3 DNA sequence: TGTGCCAGCAGCTTGTGGCAGGGGGACGAGCAGTACTTC. This chain uses TRBV5-4 with TRBJ2-7, with 7 bases lining up with TRBD1. CDR3 length: 13 residues. Germline loops: CDR1 SGHNT, CDR2 YYREEE (reference sequence). V shed 1 base, J shed 5 bases, and the junction held 3 bases outside the gene matches.

The chain uses TRBV10-2 and TRBJ2-1; possible D gene TRBD1, 5 bases. Trimming shortened V by 11 bases and J by 2 bases, and 13 bases separated the two germline ends. CDR3 size: 13 residues. Germline-derived CDR1 and CDR2 are WSHSY and SAAADI. In DNA, the CDR3 is TGCGCCGTAACAGGACAAACCTACAATGAGCAGTTCTTC. It encodes CAVTGQTYNEQFF.

This chain joins TRBV7-2 and TRBJ2-3; TRBD2 agrees at 10 bases. CDR3 size: 16 residues. The V segment lost 4 bases and the J segment 2 bases; nucleotides outside the gene matches: 6. The germline V gene encodes CDR1 SGHTA and CDR2 FQGNSA. CDR3 sequence: CASSSLAGAITDTQYF. The CDR3 DNA sequence: TGTGCCAGCAGCTCCCTAGCGGGGGCAATCACAGATACGCAGTATTTT.

The rearrangement uses TRBV25-1 and TRBJ1-6; a possible D gene is TRBD1 (5 bases). Germline V gene data show CDR1 as MGHDK and CDR2 as SYGVNS. The CDR3 runs 16 residues. The germline V and J ends were trimmed by 1 base and 7 bases, with 14 bases remaining between them. Here the CDR3 reads CASSEWRGVGNSPLHF. In DNA form, the CDR3 reads TGTGCCAGCAGTGAATGGAGGGGCGTCGGGAATTCACCCCTCCACTTT.

In regard to this clone: This may be a read error, as it is one base from a much larger clone. The same CDR3 also results from other DNA sequences found in this sample. The chain is built from TRBV7-8 and TRBJ1-2; a weak D match, TRBD1 (5 bases). Trimming pared 3 bases from V and 2 bases from J, leaving 7 bases between. The CDR3 totals 13 residues. Germline loops: CDR1 SGHVS, CDR2 FQNEAQ. The CDR3 protein is CASSFGGNYGYTF. CDR3 DNA sequence: TGTGCCAGCAGCTTTGGGGGAAACTATGGCTACACCTTC. Complete variable domain (other parts from reference TRBV7-8 and TRBJ1-2): GAGVSQSPRYKVAKRGQDVALRCDPISGHVSLFWYQQALGQGPEFLTYFQNEAQLDKSGLPSDRFFAERPEGSVSTLKIQRTQQEDSAVYLCASSFGGNYGYTFGSGTRLTVV.

V is TRBV7-2 and J is TRBJ2-7; D unclear. The CDR3 has 15 residues. The germline V gene encodes CDR1 SGHTA and CDR2 FQGNSA. The V end lost 4 bases, the J end lost 2 bases, and 15 bases lay between the germline ends. The CDR3 nucleotides are TGTGCCAGCAGCTCCGATTTTGGGCACACCTACGAGCAGTACTTC. It codes for CASSSDFGHTYEQYF. Full variable domain (missing parts from reference TRBV7-2 and TRBJ2-7): GAGVSQSPSNKVTEKGKDVELRCDPISGHTALYWYRQSLGQGLEFLIYFQGNSAPDKSGLPSDRFSAERTGGSVSTLTIQRTQQEDSAVYLCASSSDFGHTYEQYFGPGTRLTVT.

In the case of this clone: This is likely an artifact of a read error, given a far larger clone one base away. This CDR3 is also generated by other DNA sequences in the sample. The chain couples TRBV29-1 to TRBJ1-2; 7 bases line up with TRBD1. V was pared by 7 bases and J by 3 bases, with 2 bases of the junction left unmatched. CDR3 length equals 11 residues. The germline V gene has CDR1 SQVTM and CDR2 ANQGSEA. For the CDR3, the DNA is TGCAGCGCTGGGACAGACTATGGCTACACCTTC. This encodes CSAGTDYGYTF.

For this clone: The same CDR3 arises from other DNA sequences in this sample as well. This chain connects TRBV5-1 to TRBJ2-1; TRBD2 matches 9 bases. Germline assignment: CDR1 SGHRS and CDR2 YFSETQ. CDR3 length: 15 amino acids. V shed 3 bases, J shed 1 base, and the junction held 2 bases outside the gene matches. CDR3 loop: CASSSTSGSYNEQFF. The CDR3 DNA is TGCGCCAGCAGCTCGACTAGCGGATCCTACAATGAGCAGTTCTTC. The whole variable domain, filled in from reference TRBV5-1 and TRBJ2-1, reads KAGVTQTPRYLIKTRGQQVTLSCSPISGHRSVSWYQQTPGQGLQFLFEYFSETQRNKGNFPGRFSGRQFSNSRSEMNVSTLELGDSALYLCASSSTSGSYNEQFFGPGTRLTVL.

The rearrangement joins TRBV15 to TRBJ2-1; the match to TRBD2 covers 9 bases. This CDR3 spans 13 amino acids. CDR1 LNHNV and CDR2 YYDKDF come from the germline V gene (reference sequence). Germline trimming cut 10 bases from V and 5 bases from J; bases unmatched to any gene: 6. CDR3 bases: TGTGCCATCTTGACTAGCGGAGACAATGAGCAGTTCTTC. Protein sequence: CAILTSGDNEQFF.

Comment on this clone: This CDR3 is also generated by other DNA sequences in the sample. The CDR3 loop reads CASSLRETQYF. The CDR3 nucleotides read TGTGCCAGCAGCCTACGGGAGACCCAGTACTTC. The rearrangement links TRBV5-4 to TRBJ2-5, with unresolved D. The germline gives CDR1 SGHNT, CDR2 YYREEE (reference sequence). This CDR3 comprises 11 residues. The V and J ends lost 4 bases and 5 bases respectively, with 6 bases between them.

The chain uses TRBV28 and TRBJ1-1; 9 nucleotides match TRBD1. The CDR3 has 14 residues. V shed 6 bases and J 5 bases; nucleotides not matched to a gene: 7. Per germline, CDR1 MDHEN and CDR2 SYDVKM. CDR3 region: CASSIDRGRTEAFF. As DNA, the CDR3 is TGTGCCAGCAGCATTGACAGGGGGAGGACTGAAGCTTTCTTT.

The gene calls are TRBV28 and TRBJ2-7; 12 bases map to TRBD2. Trimming cost V 3 bases and J 2 bases; bases outside gene matches: 8. Germline V gene lookup returns CDR1 MDHEN and CDR2 SYDVKM. The CDR3 contains 17 residues. The DNA for the CDR3 is TGTGCCAGCAGTTTTCCCCCACTAGCGGGAGGAGCCTACGAGCAGTACTTC. It codes for CASSFPPLAGGAYEQYF. Full variable domain (outside the CDR3, taken from reference TRBV28 and TRBJ2-7): DVKVTQSSRYLVKRTGEKVFLECVQDMDHENMFWYRQDPGLGLRLIYFSYDVKMKEKGDIPEGYSVSREKKERFSLILESASTNQTSMYLCASSFPPLAGGAYEQYFGPGTRLTVT.